These T cell receptor beta chains were read from a single sample in a study of Ad26.COV2.S vaccination and SARS-CoV-2 variants. TCRdb keeps only in-frame clones here, not all; method: immunoSEQ multiplex PCR. The sample carries some 500,000 clones, roughly 89% recorded once. Sequenced here: peripheral blood, sampled in a trial of Ad26.COV2.S vaccine versus placebo. Receptor source: a person aged 18-65 years who received the Ad26.COV2.S COVID-19 vaccine or a placebo. The CDR3 runs from the conserved cysteine through the conserved F or W. A D gene is named only where the DNA matches it firmly. Clone sizes are given selectively: once, few, many, or a class where the clone is expanded.

j_gene: TRBJ1-2
v_gene: TRBV19
len: 15
abundance: NA
d_gene: NA
CDR3aa: CASSIDDTEGFGYTF
CDR3nt: TGTGCCAGTAGTATAGACGACACGGAGGGATTTGGCTACACCTTC

j_gene: TRBJ2-7
v_gene: TRBV4-1
len: 13
abundance: NA
d_gene: NA
CDR3aa: CASRRIEGYEQYF
CDR3nt: TGCGCCAGCAGACGGATCGAGGGCTACGAGCAGTACTTC

j_gene: TRBJ2-1
v_gene: TRBV29-1
len: 15
abundance: NA
d_gene: TRBD1
CDR3aa: CSAIWTGQSYNEQFF
CDR3nt: TGCAGCGCCATATGGACAGGGCAATCCTACAATGAGCAGTTCTTC

j_gene: TRBJ1-5
v_gene: TRBV9
len: 13
abundance: once
d_gene: NA
CDR3aa: CASHRISNQPQHF
CDR3nt: TGTGCCTCCCACCGGATTAGCAATCAGCCCCAGCATTTT

j_gene: TRBJ1-6
v_gene: TRBV7-6
len: 13
abundance: many
d_gene: NA
CDR3aa: CASSSDSNSPLHF
CDR3nt: TGTGCCAGCAGCTCAGACAGTAATTCACCCCTCCACTTT

j_gene: TRBJ1-4
v_gene: TRBV4-3
len: 18
abundance: NA
d_gene: NA
CDR3aa: CASSQGLPRTVLHEKLFF
CDR3nt: TGCGCCAGCAGCCAAGGTCTCCCTCGGACAGTTCTACATGAAAAACTGTTTTTT

j_gene: TRBJ2-1
v_gene: TRBV3-1/TRBV3-2
len: 15
abundance: NA
d_gene: TRBD2
CDR3aa: CASSPGLADYNEQFF
CDR3nt: TGTGCCAGCAGCCCCGGACTAGCGGATTACAATGAGCAGTTCTTC

j_gene: TRBJ2-1
v_gene: TRBV15
len: 16
abundance: NA
d_gene: TRBD2
CDR3aa: CATSRERDPSYNEQFF
CDR3nt: TGTGCCACCAGCAGGGAGCGGGATCCCTCCTACAATGAGCAGTTCTTC

j_gene: TRBJ1-5
v_gene: TRBV19
len: 14
abundance: few
d_gene: NA
CDR3aa: CASKIQAGNQPQHF
CDR3nt: TGTGCCAGCAAAATTCAAGCAGGCAATCAGCCCCAGCATTTT

j_gene: TRBJ2-3
v_gene: TRBV5-1
len: 15
abundance: NA
d_gene: TRBD2
CDR3aa: CASSYQRGHTDTQYF
CDR3nt: TGCGCCAGCAGCTATCAGCGGGGCCACACAGATACGCAGTATTTT

j_gene: TRBJ1-5
v_gene: TRBV28
len: 13
abundance: once
d_gene: NA
CDR3aa: CASSLFPRQPQHF
CDR3nt: TGTGCCAGCAGTTTATTCCCCAGGCAGCCCCAGCATTTT

j_gene: TRBJ1-1
v_gene: TRBV6-4
len: 13
abundance: NA
d_gene: NA
CDR3aa: CASSARGGTEAFF
CDR3nt: TGTGCCAGCAGTGCCCGGGGTGGTACTGAAGCTTTCTTT

j_gene: TRBJ2-3
v_gene: TRBV4-2
len: 16
abundance: few
d_gene: NA
CDR3aa: CASSQEEASYTDTQYF
CDR3nt: TGTGCCAGCAGCCAAGAAGAGGCCAGCTACACAGATACGCAGTATTTT

j_gene: TRBJ2-2
v_gene: TRBV2
len: 13
abundance: NA
d_gene: NA
CDR3aa: CASSVINTGELFF
CDR3nt: TGTGCCAGCAGTGTAATTAACACCGGGGAGCTGTTTTTT

j_gene: TRBJ2-2
v_gene: TRBV5-1
len: 16
abundance: NA
d_gene: NA
CDR3aa: CASSVLQGSMTGELFF
CDR3nt: TGCGCCAGCAGCGTCTTACAGGGAAGTATGACCGGGGAGCTGTTTTTT

j_gene: TRBJ2-5
v_gene: TRBV5-1
len: 14
abundance: NA
d_gene: NA
CDR3aa: CASSSPSEGETQYF
CDR3nt: TGCGCCAGCAGCTCCCCTTCTGAGGGAGAGACCCAGTACTTC

j_gene: TRBJ1-2
v_gene: TRBV6-6
len: 16
abundance: NA
d_gene: NA
CDR3aa: CASSYPPGGTFYGYTF
CDR3nt: TGTGCCAGCAGTTACCCCCCCGGCGGGACCTTCTATGGCTACACCTTC

j_gene: TRBJ1-4
v_gene: TRBV4-2
len: 17
abundance: NA
d_gene: NA
CDR3aa: CASSQHDVGATNEKLFF
CDR3nt: TGTGCCAGCAGCCAACATGACGTAGGGGCAACTAATGAAAAACTGTTTTTT

j_gene: TRBJ1-2
v_gene: TRBV7-2
len: 14
abundance: few
d_gene: NA
CDR3aa: CASSPRDAYYGYTF
CDR3nt: TGTGCCAGCAGCCCTCGGGACGCCTACTATGGCTACACCTTC

j_gene: TRBJ1-2
v_gene: TRBV2
len: 12
abundance: NA
d_gene: NA
CDR3aa: CAGHRVDYGYTF
CDR3nt: TGTGCCGGACACAGGGTCGACTATGGCTACACCTTC

j_gene: TRBJ2-5
v_gene: TRBV6-6
len: 10
abundance: NA
d_gene: NA
CDR3aa: CASEGESQYF
CDR3nt: TGTGCCAGCGAAGGAGAGAGCCAGTACTTC

j_gene: TRBJ2-5
v_gene: TRBV7-2
len: 15
abundance: NA
d_gene: NA
CDR3aa: CASSRAYSAPETQYF
CDR3nt: TGTGCCAGCAGCCGCGCGTACTCAGCACCGGAGACCCAGTACTTC

j_gene: TRBJ1-1
v_gene: TRBV30
len: 14
abundance: NA
d_gene: NA
CDR3aa: CAWSTAAGFTEAFF
CDR3nt: TGTGCCTGGAGCACAGCGGCGGGTTTCACTGAAGCTTTCTTT

j_gene: TRBJ1-3
v_gene: TRBV9
len: 13
abundance: NA
d_gene: NA
CDR3aa: CASSPLAGNTIYF
CDR3nt: TGTGCCAGTTCTCCGCTGGCTGGAAACACCATATATTTT

j_gene: TRBJ2-1
v_gene: TRBV12-3/TRBV12-4
len: 13
abundance: NA
d_gene: TRBD1
CDR3aa: CASSLDRGTWTFF
CDR3nt: TGTGCCAGCAGTCTGGACAGGGGAACGTGGACGTTCTTC

j_gene: TRBJ1-2
v_gene: TRBV2
len: 13
abundance: few
d_gene: NA
CDR3aa: CASIPGPNYGYTF
CDR3nt: TGTGCCAGCATTCCGGGACCCAACTATGGCTACACCTTC